The T cell receptor (beta chain) under discussion was sequenced for a study of blood T cell repertoires in COVID-19. The repertoire was sequenced with immunoSEQ multiplex PCR; TCRdb's copy has only in-frame clones and lacks some. The sample yields about 170,000 clones, roughly nine tenths seen once. CDR3 length equals 18 residues. The germline CDR1 and CDR2 sequences are SGDLS and YYNGEE. Trimming took 3 bases from V and 4 from J; bases not matched to a gene: 15. This TCR came from a man between 65 and 85 years old with acute or convalescent COVID-19. This rearrangement joins TRBV9 to TRBJ2-3; 9 bases line up with TRBD1. The sequenced material came from peripheral blood. CDR3: CASSAPPGQGLVADTQYF. CDR3 sequence (DNA): TGTGCCAGCAGCGCTCCCCCCGGACAGGGGTTGGTTGCAGATACGCAGTATTTT.